This T cell receptor beta chain was obtained from a study of shared clonotypes between healthy human individuals. Turning to the study itself: Donors, aged 18 to 49, were a couple of women and a few men.

Looked up from germline, CDR1 is MDHEN and CDR2 is SYDVKM. Trimming removed 3 bases at V and 4 bases at J, with 10 bases between. This CDR3 spans 13 amino acids. TCRdb's table, derived via immunoSEQ multiplex PCR, lists solely in-frame clones and lacks some. The sample holds about a million clones, approximately 72% seen once. This clone is a singleton in its sample. Antigen unknown. Study findings and constraints: Large depth notwithstanding, sorted-subset sequencing proved incomplete by rarefaction. Donor clonotype sharing was expected to depend on sequencing depth.

The chain uses TRBV28 and TRBJ2-7, with a weak D call TRBD1 (6 bases). The receptor was isolated from a man younger than 30 in good health. Sequencing was performed on memory CD4+ T cells sorted from blood. The sample's subset: CD45RA-negative fraction. CDR3 loop: CASSLGAKYEQYF. CDR3 sequence (DNA): TGTGCCAGCAGTTTGGGGGCAAAATACGAGCAGTACTTC.